The sequence of this TCR beta chain was determined in a study of shared clonotypes between healthy human individuals. The CDR3 has 13 amino acids. Trimming took off 7 bases at V and 6 bases at J, with 15 bases between the two ends. Per the germline V gene, CDR1 is MNHNS and CDR2 is SASEGT. This clone was counted a few times. The assay was immunoSEQ multiplex PCR, and TCRdb's table has in-frame clones only and misses some. In the table there are approximately 2,300,000 clones, 92% of which are singletons. V and J are TRBV6-1 and TRBJ1-1, with a weak D call TRBD1 (5 bases). This TCR came from a young man in good health. Some clones in this sample may be carry-over from other donors' samples. The specimen was naive CD4+ T cells from PBMCs. Subset indicated: CD45RA+ positively selected. CDR3 sequence reads: CASTRWDYAEAFF. The CDR3, as DNA: TGTGCCAGCACTCGTTGGGACTACGCTGAAGCTTTCTTT.